This T cell receptor beta chain was captured by sequencing in a study of cytomegalovirus exposure and HLA in healthy donors. The PCR ran on 60 Vbeta and 13 Jbeta primers. Profiled with immunoSEQ multiplex PCR; TCRdb holds only in-frame clones, not every one. The sample includes 50,000 to 70,000 clones, 80% of them seen just once. The CDR3 consists of 15 residues. Trimming took off 5 bases at V and 2 bases at J, with 18 bases between the two ends. The germline gives CDR1 SQVTM, CDR2 ANQGSEA. This rearrangement joins TRBV29-1 to TRBJ1-1; D possibly corresponds to TRBD1 (5 bases). The sample taken for sequencing was PBMCs. The clonotype originates from a woman aged 40 to 55 in good health and CMV-seronegative. The DNA for the CDR3 is TGCAGCGTTAAGGTAGCAGGGTCCGGAAACACTGAAGCTTTCTTT. Translating it yields CSVKVAGSGNTEAFF.